The 18 T cell receptor beta chains given below trace back to one sample, sequenced in a study of T-cell reconstitution after alpha-beta-depleted transplantation in children. A library of TCRbeta sequences, prepared with unique molecular identifiers, was generated. TCRdb re-derived calls from the PCR reads in MiXCR, one entry per CDR3 protein. Of around 240,000 distinct CDR3 sequences in the sample, around 8% were seen once. Here the sequenced sample was PBMCs, mostly from graft donor cells, taken 180 days after TCRalphabeta/CD19-depleted stem cell transplant. All receptors derive from a male patient between 10 and 17 years old who had a stem cell transplant for acute lymphoblastic leukemia, so the T cells may come from the graft donor.

This clonotype was found many times. This rearrangement joins TRBV5-5 to TRBJ2-3, with TRBD2 identical over 9 bases. Germline V CDR1 and CDR2: SGHKS, YYEKEE (reference sequence). This CDR3 spans 18 amino acids. With 3 bases clipped from V and 4 bases from J, the junction kept 15 bases outside the gene matches. The CDR3 DNA follows: TGTGCCAGCAGCTCCCGACCGTCGACTAGCGGAGCACCAGATACGCAGTATTTT. Its translation is CASSSRPSTSGAPDTQYF.

The sample holds many counts of this clonotype. This chain links TRBV6-5 with TRBJ1-1; D is ambiguous. The CDR3 loop spans 13 amino acids. Deletions cut 4 bases from V and 5 bases from J, with 11 bases between. The germline CDR1 and CDR2 sequences are MNHEY and SVGAGI. The CDR3 coding sequence is TGTGCCAGCAGTTCCTCTGGGAGGACTGAAGCTTTCTTT. It specifies CASSSSGRTEAFF.

This clonotype occurred many times. In nucleotides, the CDR3 is TGCGCCAGCAGCTTGGCCGGCACCGAGCAGTACTTC. As protein: CASSLAGTEQYF. This chain joins TRBV5-1 and TRBJ2-7; D uncertain. The CDR3 spans 12 residues. Germline V gives CDR1 SGHRS, CDR2 YFSETQ. The germline V and J ends were trimmed by 0 bases and 6 bases, with 7 bases remaining between them.

This chain connects TRBV6-1 to TRBJ2-7; 8 nucleotides line up with TRBD1. The J segment lost 7 bases and the V segment lost 6 bases, leaving 11 bases of the junction unmatched. Germline V gives CDR1 MNHNS, CDR2 SASEGT. This CDR3 is built from 14 residues. The CDR3 DNA reads as TGTGCCAGCAGAACGCCAGGGGGCTCTAGGGAGCAGTACTTC. Amino acids: CASRTPGGSREQYF.

This clonotype was seen repeatedly, ten times or more. The chain employs TRBV7-2 and TRBJ1-1; weak D call: TRBD1 (5 bases). The V end was cut by 2 bases, the J end by 1 base, with 5 bases between. Germline V CDR1 and CDR2: SGHTA, FQGNSA. CDR3 length: 13 residues. The CDR3 DNA is TGTGCCAGCAGCTTAAGGGGGAACACTGAAGCTTTCTTT. Residues: CASSLRGNTEAFF.

The chain recombines TRBV13 with TRBJ2-7; D might be TRBD1 (6 bases). With 1 base removed from V and 7 bases from J, the gap between germline ends came to 14 bases. The CDR3 has 14 residues. Germline CDR1 is PRHDT and CDR2 is FYEKMQ (reference sequence). This CDR3 is CASSLEGDGREQYF. CDR3 sequence (DNA): TGTGCCAGCAGCTTAGAGGGGGACGGGCGGGAGCAGTACTTC.

This clonotype was recorded at least ten times. The J gene is TRBJ2-1, the V gene TRBV5-1, with D maybe TRBD1 (6 bases). The CDR3 covers 16 residues. Per germline, CDR1 SGHRS and CDR2 YFSETQ. The germline V and J ends were trimmed by 4 bases and 0 bases, with 14 bases remaining between them. DNA of the CDR3: TGCGCCAGCAGCACGGCCCAGGGGAACTCCTACAATGAGCAGTTCTTC. Its protein is CASSTAQGNSYNEQFF. The full variable domain, completed using reference TRBV5-1 and TRBJ2-1, is KAGVTQTPRYLIKTRGQQVTLSCSPISGHRSVSWYQQTPGQGLQFLFEYFSETQRNKGNFPGRFSGRQFSNSRSEMNVSTLELGDSALYLCASSTAQGNSYNEQFFGPGTRLTVL.

This clonotype was recorded many times. The genes are TRBV4-3 and TRBJ1-1; the D gene is possibly TRBD1 (6 bases). CDR3 length equals 13 residues. Trimming cost V 7 bases and J 0 bases, with 9 bases left between them. CDR1 and CDR2 (germline): LGHNA, YSLEER. The CDR3 loop reads CASKGQLNTEAFF. DNA of the CDR3: TGCGCCAGCAAAGGACAGCTGAACACTGAAGCTTTCTTT.

This clonotype came up many times. The chain employs TRBV4-3 and TRBJ2-3; 10 nucleotides match TRBD2. V gave up 4 bases and J gave up 2 bases; unmatched junction bases: 12. CDR3 length: 18 residues. CDR1 and CDR2 from the germline V gene are LGHNA and YSLEER. The CDR3 coding sequence is TGCGCCAGCAGCCGAGAAGCGGGGGGGTTGATAGTCACAGATACGCAGTATTTT. Its protein product is CASSREAGGLIVTDTQYF.

This clonotype was seen many times. The chain uses TRBV7-9 and TRBJ1-1, with D maybe TRBD1 (5 bases). CDR3 length equals 15 residues. Germline V gene lookup returns CDR1 SEHNR and CDR2 FQNEAQ (reference sequence). Trimming stripped 2 bases from V and 5 bases from J, with 15 bases between. The CDR3 reads CASSLYKGATTEAFF. DNA of the CDR3: TGTGCCAGCAGCTTATATAAAGGGGCTACAACTGAAGCTTTCTTT.

This clonotype was seen many times. The J gene is TRBJ2-7, the V gene TRBV24-1, with 8 bases fitting TRBD2. The CDR3 runs 14 residues. V was pared by 9 bases and J by 3 bases, with 9 bases of the junction left unmatched. The germline CDR1 and CDR2 sequences are KGHDR and SFDVKD. The CDR3 sequence is CATSRGGGFYEQYF. The CDR3 DNA is TGTGCCACCTCCCGGGGGGGAGGCTTCTACGAGCAGTACTTC.

The V call is TRBV20-1, the J call TRBJ2-5, with 13 positions matching TRBD2. The junction had 7 bases not matched to a gene; V was cut back by 4 bases and J by 5 bases. CDR1 DFQATT and CDR2 SNEGSKA come from the germline V gene (reference sequence). The CDR3 runs 15 residues. CDR3 protein: CSATGLAGVSETQYF. In DNA, the CDR3 is TGCAGTGCTACCGGACTAGCGGGAGTAAGTGAGACCCAGTACTTC.

This clonotype was counted ten times or more. V usage is TRBV4-1 and J usage is TRBJ2-7; 7 nucleotides line up with TRBD1. This CDR3 is built from 13 residues. V lost 6 bases to trimming and J lost 7 bases; unmatched junction nucleotides: 9. The germline CDR1 and CDR2 sequences are MGHRA and YSYEKL. The CDR3 region has the DNA TGCGCCAGCAGACAAACGGGACAGACAGAGCAGTACTTC. Amino acid sequence: CASRQTGQTEQYF.

This clonotype was detected ten times or more. The V call is TRBV5-1, the J call TRBJ2-1; 7 positions match TRBD2. Germline V gene data show CDR1 as SGHRS and CDR2 as YFSETQ. V was clipped by 5 bases and J by 7 bases; unmatched bases: 12. The CDR3 runs 15 residues. The chain's CDR3 is CASSSGLAAENEQFF. The CDR3 bases are TGCGCCAGCAGTTCGGGCCTAGCGGCTGAAAATGAGCAGTTCTTC.

This clonotype came up many times. This chain links TRBV7-3 with TRBJ1-2; the D gene is possibly TRBD1 (5 bases). There are 14 residues in the CDR3. Germline-derived CDR1 and CDR2 are SGHTA and FQGTGA. Trimming shortened V by 0 bases and J by 7 bases, and 12 bases separated the two germline ends. CDR3 sequence (DNA): TGTGCCAGCAGCTTAACGTCGGGGGACCGTGGCTACACCTTC. This encodes CASSLTSGDRGYTF.

This clonotype was detected ten times or more. The gene calls are TRBV6-1 and TRBJ1-1; maybe TRBD1 (5 bases). This CDR3 spans 13 amino acids. The V end was cut by 8 bases, the J end by 1 base, with 11 bases between. Germline V CDR1 and CDR2: MNHNS, SASEGT. In DNA, the CDR3 is TGTGCCAGCTCTAGGGGTGCGAACACTGAAGCTTTCTTT. This codes for CASSRGANTEAFF.

This clonotype was counted many times. J is TRBJ2-5 and V is TRBV11-2; no firm D call. Trimming cost V 5 bases and J 7 bases, with 14 bases left between them. The CDR3 length is 13 residues. From germline, CDR1 is SGHAT and CDR2 FQNNGV. In nucleotides, the CDR3 is TGTGCCAGCAGCCCGGTAGGCCCCGGGACCCAGTACTTC. This translates into CASSPVGPGTQYF.

This clonotype was detected many times. CDR3 protein: CASSPRPSQPQHF. The CDR3 DNA reads as TGCGCCAGCAGTCCCCGACCAAGTCAGCCCCAGCATTTT. The chain carries TRBV5-1 and TRBJ1-5; no definite D call. The CDR3 has 13 amino acids. Germline V gene sequence: CDR1 SGHRS, CDR2 YFSETQ. V was clipped by 5 bases and J by 6 bases, with 12 bases between them.